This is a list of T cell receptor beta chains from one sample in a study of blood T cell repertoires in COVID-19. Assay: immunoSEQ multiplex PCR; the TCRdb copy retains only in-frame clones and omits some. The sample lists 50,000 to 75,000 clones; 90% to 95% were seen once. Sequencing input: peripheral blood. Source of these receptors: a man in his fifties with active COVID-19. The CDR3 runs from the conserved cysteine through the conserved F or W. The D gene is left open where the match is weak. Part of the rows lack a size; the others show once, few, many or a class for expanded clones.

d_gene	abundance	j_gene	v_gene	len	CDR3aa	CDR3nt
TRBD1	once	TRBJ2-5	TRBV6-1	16	CASSERGQGAGETQYF	TGTGCCAGCAGTGAAAGGGGACAGGGGGCGGGAGAGACCCAGTACTTC
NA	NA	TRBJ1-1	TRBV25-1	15	CASSEHRGMNTEAFF	TGTGCCAGCAGTGAACACCGCGGAATGAACACTGAAGCTTTCTTT
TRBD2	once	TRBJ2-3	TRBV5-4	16	CASSFRTSGGPDTQYF	TGTGCCAGCAGCTTCCGGACTAGCGGGGGCCCAGATACGCAGTATTTT
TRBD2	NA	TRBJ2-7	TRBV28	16	CASRDLGTSGYYEQYF	TGTGCCAGCAGGGACCTGGGGACTAGCGGTTACTACGAGCAGTACTTC
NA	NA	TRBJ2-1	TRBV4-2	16	CASSQYLGPPRNEQFF	TGTGCCAGCAGCCAATACCTAGGTCCACCTCGGAATGAGCAGTTCTTC
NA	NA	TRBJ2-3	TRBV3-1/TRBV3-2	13	CASSQAGADTQYF	TGTGCCAGCAGCCAAGCCGGGGCAGATACGCAGTATTTT
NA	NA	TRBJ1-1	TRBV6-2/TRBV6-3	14	CASSYSSGGTEAFF	TGTGCCAGCAGTTACTCGTCCGGGGGCACTGAAGCTTTCTTT
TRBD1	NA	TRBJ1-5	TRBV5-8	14	CASSPGTANQPQHF	TGTGCCAGCAGCCCCGGGACAGCAAATCAGCCCCAGCATTTT
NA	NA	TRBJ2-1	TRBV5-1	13	CASSLGQYNEQFF	TGCGCCAGCAGCTTGGGACAATACAATGAGCAGTTCTTC
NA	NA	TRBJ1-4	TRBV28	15	CASSLFFRGAGKLFF	TGTGCCAGCAGTTTATTCTTCCGGGGGGCTGGAAAACTGTTTTTT
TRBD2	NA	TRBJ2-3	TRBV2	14	CASSDWREEHTQYF	TGTGCCAGCAGTGACTGGCGGGAGGAACATACGCAGTATTTT
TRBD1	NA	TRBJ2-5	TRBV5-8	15	CASSYGTGKGETQYF	TGTGCCAGCAGCTACGGGACAGGGAAAGGGGAGACCCAGTACTTC
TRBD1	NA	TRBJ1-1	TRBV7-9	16	CASSQGTGLGNTEAFF	TGTGCCAGCAGCCAAGGGACAGGGCTAGGGAACACTGAAGCTTTCTTT
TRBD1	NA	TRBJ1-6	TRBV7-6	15	CASSLGQGFISPLHF	TGTGCCAGCAGCTTGGGACAGGGGTTCATTTCACCCCTCCACTTT
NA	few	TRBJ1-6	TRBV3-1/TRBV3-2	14	CASSQVPGWTPLHF	TGTGCCAGCAGCCAAGTTCCGGGTTGGACACCCCTCCACTTT
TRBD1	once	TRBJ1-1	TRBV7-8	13	CASSNDRGQEAFF	TGTGCCAGCAGCAATGACAGGGGTCAGGAAGCTTTCTTT
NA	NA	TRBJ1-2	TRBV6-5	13	CASRDRGRGGYTF	TGTGCCAGCCGGGATCGGGGGAGAGGTGGCTACACCTTC
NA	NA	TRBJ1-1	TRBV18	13	CASSPPVRTEAFF	TGTGCCAGCTCACCACCGGTGAGAACTGAAGCTTTCTTT
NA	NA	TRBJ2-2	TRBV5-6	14	CASCWGSGTGELFF	TGTGCCAGCTGTTGGGGCAGTGGCACCGGGGAGCTGTTTTTT
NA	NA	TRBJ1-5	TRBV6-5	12	CASGEGNQPQHF	TGTGCCAGCGGGGAGGGCAATCAGCCCCAGCATTTT
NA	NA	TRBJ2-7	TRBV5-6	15	CASSLLMASSYEQYF	TGTGCCAGCAGCTTGCTCATGGCCAGCTCCTACGAGCAGTACTTC
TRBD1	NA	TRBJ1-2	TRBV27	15	CASSDTGGTNYGYTF	TGTGCCAGCAGTGACACAGGGGGGACTAACTATGGCTACACCTTC
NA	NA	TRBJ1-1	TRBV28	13	CASSLGANTEAFF	TGTGCCAGCAGTTTGGGGGCGAACACTGAAGCTTTCTTT
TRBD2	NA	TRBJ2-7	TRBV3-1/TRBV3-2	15	CASSPLSGSPYEQYF	TGTGCCAGCAGCCCCCTCAGCGGGAGTCCCTACGAGCAGTACTTC
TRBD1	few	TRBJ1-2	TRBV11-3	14	CASSFTGQGAGYTF	TGTGCCAGCAGCTTTACGGGACAGGGGGCTGGCTACACCTTC
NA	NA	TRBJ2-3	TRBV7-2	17	CASSLGGGITNTDTQYF	TGTGCCAGCAGCTTAGGGGGCGGCATTACAAACACAGATACGCAGTATTTT
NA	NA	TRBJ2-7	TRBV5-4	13	CASSESQGHEQYF	TGTGCCAGCAGCGAGAGCCAGGGCCACGAGCAGTACTTC
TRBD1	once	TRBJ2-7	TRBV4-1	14	CASSHRDRGYEQYF	TGCGCCAGCAGCCACCGGGACAGGGGGTACGAGCAGTACTTC
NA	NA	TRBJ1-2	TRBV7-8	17	CASSLGGFAGEGYGYTF	TGTGCCAGCAGCTTAGGCGGGTTTGCAGGGGAAGGCTATGGCTACACCTTC
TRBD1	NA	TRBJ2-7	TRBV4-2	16	CASSQGSFSGQGEQYF	TGTGCCAGCAGCCAAGGCTCATTCTCCGGACAGGGCGAGCAGTACTTC
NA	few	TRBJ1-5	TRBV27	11	CASGARQPQHF	TGTGCCAGCGGGGCTAGGCAGCCCCAGCATTTT
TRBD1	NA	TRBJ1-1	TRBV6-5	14	CASSSGQGNTEAFF	TGTGCCAGCAGTTCCGGACAGGGGAACACTGAAGCTTTCTTT
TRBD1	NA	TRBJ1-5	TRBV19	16	CASSTMGQVSNQPQHF	TGTGCCAGTAGTACAATGGGACAGGTAAGCAATCAGCCCCAGCATTTT
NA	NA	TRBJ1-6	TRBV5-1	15	CASSWGGQSGRPLHF	TGCGCCAGCAGCTGGGGGGGACAAAGCGGCCGACCCCTCCACTTT
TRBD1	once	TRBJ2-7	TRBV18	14	CASSQTGKSYEQYF	TGTGCCAGCTCACAGACAGGGAAATCCTACGAGCAGTACTTC
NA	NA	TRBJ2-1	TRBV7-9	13	CASSRESYNEQFF	TGTGCCAGCAGCCGCGAGTCCTACAATGAGCAGTTCTTC
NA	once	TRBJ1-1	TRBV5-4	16	CASSTGAGGKNTEAFF	TGTGCCAGCAGCACTGGTGCGGGCGGAAAGAACACTGAAGCTTTCTTT
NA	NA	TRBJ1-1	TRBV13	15	CASSPWTRRSIEAFF	TGTGCCAGCAGCCCCTGGACAAGAAGGAGCATCGAAGCTTTCTTT
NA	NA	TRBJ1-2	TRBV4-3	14	CASSQENTNYGYTF	TGCGCCAGCAGCCAAGAGAACACTAACTATGGCTACACCTTC
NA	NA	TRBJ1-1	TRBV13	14	CASRFLQGNTEAFF	TGTGCCAGCAGATTTCTCCAGGGGAACACTGAAGCTTTCTTT
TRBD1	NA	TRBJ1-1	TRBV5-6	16	CASSLFGQDLNTEAFF	TGTGCCAGCAGCTTGTTTGGACAGGATTTGAACACTGAAGCTTTCTTT
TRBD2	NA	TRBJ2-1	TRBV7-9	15	CASSGLAGAGNEQFF	TGTGCCAGCAGCGGCCTAGCGGGGGCGGGGAATGAGCAGTTCTTC
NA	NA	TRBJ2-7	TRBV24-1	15	CATSDEDSQGGKQYF	TGTGCCACCAGTGATGAGGACTCCCAAGGAGGGAAGCAGTACTTC
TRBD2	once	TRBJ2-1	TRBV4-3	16	CASSQGRAGRNNEQFF	TGCGCCAGCAGCCAGGGGCGAGCGGGGAGAAACAATGAGCAGTTCTTC
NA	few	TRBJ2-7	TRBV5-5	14	CASSLEAPSGVPHF	TGTGCCAGCAGCTTGGAGGCCCCCTCAGGGGTCCCCCACTTC
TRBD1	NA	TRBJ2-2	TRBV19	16	CASTPGDRVGTGELFF	TGTGCCAGTACCCCTGGGGACAGGGTGGGCACCGGGGAGCTGTTTTTT
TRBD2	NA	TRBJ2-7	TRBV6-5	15	CASRLAAGGPYEQYF	TGTGCCAGCAGATTAGCTGCGGGGGGGCCCTACGAGCAGTACTTC
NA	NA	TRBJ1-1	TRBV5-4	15	CASSVRQQMNTEAFF	TGTGCCAGCAGCGTCCGACAGCAAATGAACACTGAAGCTTTCTTT
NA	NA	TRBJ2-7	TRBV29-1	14	CSPNLAVSSYEQYF	TGCAGCCCTAACTTAGCGGTGAGCTCCTACGAGCAGTACTTC
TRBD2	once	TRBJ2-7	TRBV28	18	CASSLVTSGTGQPYEQYF	TGTGCCAGCAGTCTGGTGACTAGCGGGACAGGGCAGCCCTACGAGCAGTACTTC
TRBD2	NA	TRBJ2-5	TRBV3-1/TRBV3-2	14	CASSQAWGGETQYF	TGTGCCAGCAGCCAAGCCTGGGGGGGAGAGACCCAGTACTTC
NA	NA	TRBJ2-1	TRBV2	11	CASSLRGEQFF	TGTGCCAGCAGCCTCAGGGGTGAGCAGTTCTTC
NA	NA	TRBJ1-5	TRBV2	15	CASSEALGQITPQHF	TGTGCCAGCAGTGAAGCGCTTGGACAGATTACGCCCCAGCATTTT
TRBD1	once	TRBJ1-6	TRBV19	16	CASSSPKDRLNSPLHF	TGTGCCAGTAGTAGTCCCAAGGACAGGCTAAATTCACCCCTCCACTTT
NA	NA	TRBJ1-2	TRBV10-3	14	CAISESQGIHGYTF	TGTGCCATCAGTGAGTCCCAGGGGATTCATGGCTACACCTTC
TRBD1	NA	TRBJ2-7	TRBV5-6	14	CASSSYRGSYEQYF	TGTGCCAGCAGCTCGTACAGGGGCTCCTACGAGCAGTACTTC
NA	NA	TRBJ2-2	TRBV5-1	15	CASRRDGVNTGELFF	TGCGCCAGCAGGAGGGATGGGGTCAACACCGGGGAGCTGTTTTTT